Shown below are 25 T cell receptor beta chains from a single sample sequenced in a study of response to subunit inactivated influenza vaccine (dated by TCRdb to the late 2010s). Library preparation used RT-PCR. The reads were generated on an Illumina HiSeq 2500. Through fastp at Q25 and MiXCR, TCRdb rebuilt clones from the public reads, retaining in-frame beta chains. CDR3 protein sequences are deduplicated, and each keeps its most common genes and DNA. Here the sample has around 470,000 distinct CDR3 sequences; under 8.5% occur a single time. Of the sample, under 15% is held by the ten largest clones. The specimen comprised PBMCs from blood, sampled less than 25 months after vaccination. These receptors all stem from a man between 50 and 75 years old who received an inactivated influenza vaccine. Donor details come from another sample of the same person, matched by shared clones.

The chain combines TRBV19 with TRBJ2-1, with a possible D match to TRBD2 (5 bases). The CDR3 length is 15 residues. CDR1 is LNHDA and CDR2 is SQIVND in the germline V gene (reference sequence). Trimming took 0 bases from V and 6 from J, leaving 12 bases between them. CDR3 loop: CASSIDTPTSNEQFF. Written as DNA, the CDR3 is TGTGCCAGTAGTATAGATACCCCCACTAGCAATGAGCAGTTCTTC.

The J gene is TRBJ1-4, the V gene TRBV5-1; 9 bases are a match to TRBD1. V shed 6 bases, J shed 6 bases, and the junction held 6 bases outside the gene matches. The germline gives CDR1 SGHRS, CDR2 YFSETQ. This CDR3 spans 14 amino acids. The CDR3 reads CASKTDRGHEKLFF. Written as DNA, the CDR3 is TGCGCCAGCAAGACGGACAGGGGACATGAAAAACTGTTTTTT.

For the CDR3, the DNA is TGCAGCGTTGACGAGGGACAGGGGGCAGGAGAGCAGTACTTC. Translating gives CSVDEGQGAGEQYF. The chain is built from TRBV29-1 and TRBJ2-7; the match to TRBD1 covers 12 bases. V gave up 3 bases and J gave up 7 bases; unmatched junction bases: 7. Germline V gives CDR1 SQVTM, CDR2 ANQGSEA. The CDR3 consists of 14 residues.

The rearrangement links TRBV12-3 or TRBV12-4 to TRBJ2-7; 8 bases are shared with TRBD1. This CDR3 spans 15 amino acids. After removal of 5 bases from V and 7 bases from J, the junction contained 13 bases not matched to a gene. The CDR3 nucleotides are TGTGCCAGCAGTCTAGACAGGGGAGGAAAGGGGGAGCAGTACTTC. As protein: CASSLDRGGKGEQYF.

V and J are TRBV18 and TRBJ2-2; a possible D gene is TRBD2 (6 bases). V lost 3 bases, J lost 1 base, and 9 bases lay in between. Germline assignment: CDR1 KGHSH and CDR2 LQKENI. The CDR3 runs 15 residues. The CDR3 bases are TGTGCCAGCTCACCGCCTAGCGAGAACACCGGGGAGCTGTTTTTT. This codes for CASSPPSENTGELFF.

This clonotype was seen ten or more times. The chain carries TRBV18 and TRBJ2-6; D is undetermined. In germline, CDR1 is KGHSH, CDR2 LQKENI. The CDR3 sequence is 19 residues long. V lost 4 bases to trimming and J lost 2 bases, with 21 bases between them. Here the CDR3 DNA reads TGTGCCAGCTCACAAACGGGTCCTACGATGGGAACTGGGGCCAACGTCCTGACTTTC. Residues: CASSQTGPTMGTGANVLTF. The full variable domain, in which reference TRBV18 and TRBJ2-6 provide the parts outside the CDR3, is NAGVMQNPRHLVRRRGQEARLRCSPMKGHSHVYWYRQLPEEGLKFMVYLQKENIIDESGMPKERFSAEFPKEGPSILRIQQVVRGDSAAYFCASSQTGPTMGTGANVLTFGAGSRLTVL.

This clonotype was found once. The chain carries TRBV20-1 and TRBJ2-7; TRBD1 or TRBD2 may be the D gene (5 bases each). CDR3 length equals 16 residues. Germline CDR1 reads DFQATT; CDR2 reads SNEGSKA (reference sequence). With 2 bases removed from V and 0 bases from J, the gap between germline ends came to 17 bases. DNA of the CDR3: TGCAGTGCTAGATCAGGGACGGGACGGTCCTCCTACGAGCAGTACTTC. This gives the protein CSARSGTGRSSYEQYF.

Ten or more counts support this clonotype. The chain couples TRBV4-1 to TRBJ2-2; 9 bases map to TRBD1. This CDR3 has 15 residues. The V gene's germline CDR1 is MGHRA and CDR2 YSYEKL. V shed 5 bases and J 3 bases; nucleotides not matched to a gene: 4. The CDR3 is CASSEQGAHTGELFF. In DNA form, the CDR3 reads TGCGCCAGCAGCGAACAGGGGGCGCACACCGGGGAGCTGTTTTTT.

This clonotype was picked up a small number of times. CDR3 in DNA: TGTGCCAGCAGTTACCGGACAGCAGATACGCAGTATTTT. Amino acids: CASSYRTADTQYF. The chain is built from TRBV6-5 and TRBJ2-3; D is perhaps TRBD1 (6 bases). Germline CDR1 MNHEY, CDR2 SVGAGI. Deletions cut 2 bases from V and 4 bases from J, with 7 bases between. This CDR3 comprises 13 residues.

This clonotype has at least ten counts. The chain has TRBV19 and TRBJ1-5; D gene uncertain. Trimming removed 3 bases at V and 0 bases at J, with 3 bases between. CDR3 size: 13 residues. Germline V gene sequence: CDR1 LNHDA, CDR2 SQIVND (reference sequence). CDR3 loop: CASSITSNQPQHF. DNA of the CDR3: TGTGCCAGTAGTATTACTAGCAATCAGCCCCAGCATTTT.

There are many counts of this clonotype. CDR3 sequence (DNA): TGCAGTGCGACGGGACTAGCTGACACCGGGGAGCTGTTTTTT. This codes for CSATGLADTGELFF. This rearrangement joins TRBV20-1 to TRBJ2-2, with 9 bases identical to TRBD2. The germline V gene has CDR1 DFQATT and CDR2 SNEGSKA (reference sequence). J was trimmed by 3 bases and V by 6 bases; bases with no gene match: 5. The CDR3 totals 14 residues.

The V and J genes are TRBV9 and TRBJ2-3, with D possibly TRBD2 on 6 matching bases. Looked up from germline, CDR1 is SGDLS and CDR2 is YYNGEE. Trimming pared 4 bases from V and 1 base from J, leaving 10 bases between. The CDR3 has 14 residues. The CDR3 reads CASSRGSGTDTQYF. The CDR3 coding sequence is TGTGCCAGCAGCCGGGGGAGTGGCACAGATACGCAGTATTTT.

The chain employs TRBV20-1 and TRBJ2-7; D call uncertain. Germline V gene data show CDR1 as DFQATT and CDR2 as SNEGSKA (reference sequence). CDR3 length: 10 residues. V lost 7 bases to trimming and J lost 2 bases, with 6 bases between them. Written as DNA, the CDR3 is TGCAGTGTGGGCGCCTACGAGCAGTACTTC. Protein: CSVGAYEQYF.

The rearrangement joins TRBV7-2 to TRBJ2-1; D unclear. Looked up from germline, CDR1 is SGHTA and CDR2 is FQGNSA. Trimming removed 3 bases from V and 4 bases from J, with 7 bases in between. This CDR3 comprises 13 residues. CDR3 protein: CASSFLGYNEQFF. CDR3 DNA sequence: TGTGCCAGCAGCTTTCTTGGGTACAATGAGCAGTTCTTC.

In nucleotides, the CDR3 is TGTGCCTGGAGCCGCCACGGGCGGGAGACCCAGTACTTC. Translated: CAWSRHGRETQYF. This chain uses TRBV30 with TRBJ2-5; D is ambiguous. The CDR3 is made up of 13 amino acids. V lost 3 bases to trimming and J lost 5 bases, with 13 bases between them. Germline CDR1 reads GTSNPN; CDR2 reads SVGIG (reference sequence).

This clonotype was seen ten or more times. The chain's CDR3 is CASSIGQAYGYTF. The DNA for the CDR3 is TGCGCCAGCAGCATCGGACAAGCCTATGGCTACACCTTC. The chain recombines TRBV5-1 with TRBJ1-2; D is possibly TRBD1 (5 bases). Germline CDR1 SGHRS, CDR2 YFSETQ. The CDR3 sequence is 13 residues long. V was pared by 4 bases and J by 4 bases, with 11 bases between.

This clonotype was counted many times. J is TRBJ2-2 and V is TRBV15; D is possibly TRBD1 (6 bases). Germline lookup yields CDR1 LNHNV and CDR2 YYDKDF (reference sequence). This CDR3 comprises 15 residues. V gave up 3 bases and J gave up 0 bases, with 8 bases separating them. The CDR3 sequence is CATSSGQSNTGELFF. CDR3 nucleotide sequence: TGTGCCACCAGCAGCGGACAGTCGAACACCGGGGAGCTGTTTTTT.

The sample holds many counts of this clonotype. The chain employs TRBV12-3 or TRBV12-4 and TRBJ1-4; D possibly corresponds to TRBD1 (5 bases). V was pared by 4 bases and J by 8 bases, with 14 bases between. This CDR3 is built from 14 residues. CDR3 in amino acids: CASSSWGREEKLFF. CDR3 coding DNA: TGTGCCAGCAGTTCGTGGGGGAGGGAAGAAAAACTGTTTTTT.

The chain is built from TRBV9 and TRBJ2-2; D gene unclear. V lost 2 bases, J lost 5 bases, and 16 bases lay in between. The germline CDR1 and CDR2 sequences are SGDLS and YYNGEE. This CDR3 contains 16 residues. Here the CDR3 DNA reads TGTGCCAGCAGCGTCATAACAGCTCGGAATACCGGGGAGCTGTTTTTT. This codes for CASSVITARNTGELFF.

Only a few counts were recorded for this clonotype. V usage is TRBV6-1 and J usage is TRBJ1-1, with TRBD1 identical over 7 bases. The V gene's germline CDR1 is MNHNS and CDR2 SASEGT. CDR3 length equals 16 residues. V shed 6 bases and J 3 bases; nucleotides not matched to a gene: 13. This chain's CDR3 is CASRQGGKSFHTEAFF. CDR3 DNA sequence: TGTGCCAGCAGGCAGGGGGGGAAGTCGTTTCACACTGAAGCTTTCTTT.

This clonotype was seen at least ten times. This chain uses TRBV9 with TRBJ2-5, with a possible D match to TRBD2 (6 bases). The germline V and J ends were trimmed by 3 bases and 4 bases, with 19 bases remaining between them. CDR3 size: 16 residues. Per the germline V gene, CDR1 is SGDLS and CDR2 is YYNGEE. The CDR3 loop is CASSAASGRATETQYF. The CDR3 DNA reads TGTGCCAGCAGCGCCGCAAGCGGGCGGGCGACAGAGACCCAGTACTTC.

This chain links TRBV20-1 with TRBJ2-1; 7 bases are a match to TRBD1. Trimming took 5 bases from V and 9 from J; bases not matched to a gene: 13. Germline V gene lookup returns CDR1 DFQATT and CDR2 SNEGSKA (reference sequence). This CDR3 has 14 residues. CDR3 amino acids: CSARRGQRLSEQFF. Here the CDR3 DNA reads TGCAGTGCTCGCCGGGGACAGAGGCTCAGTGAGCAGTTCTTC.

This clonotype was found a few times. The chain is built from TRBV6-1 and TRBJ2-7; 10 bases match TRBD2. Unmatched junction bases numbered 11, after V lost 5 bases and J lost 4 bases. The germline V gene has CDR1 MNHNS and CDR2 SASEGT. The CDR3 has 16 amino acids. CDR3 sequence reads: CASSPLPSGRGYEQYF. In nucleotides, the CDR3 is TGTGCCAGCAGTCCCCTTCCTAGCGGGAGAGGATACGAGCAGTACTTC.

This clonotype was counted ten times or more. V usage is TRBV24-1 and J usage is TRBJ1-5; TRBD1 might be the D (5 bases). The V and J ends lost 2 bases and 7 bases respectively, with 14 bases between them. CDR1 KGHDR and CDR2 SFDVKD come from the germline V gene. The CDR3 loop spans 15 amino acids. CDR3 protein: CATSDSGGSGQPQHF. The CDR3 DNA sequence: TGTGCCACCAGTGATTCGGGGGGGTCGGGACAGCCCCAGCATTTT.

This clonotype was seen only a few times. This chain links TRBV30 with TRBJ2-5; 9 bases map to TRBD1. From germline, CDR1 is GTSNPN and CDR2 SVGIG (reference sequence). The J segment lost 5 bases and the V segment lost 3 bases, leaving 7 bases of the junction unmatched. The CDR3 extends over 14 amino acids. This chain's CDR3 is CAWSLGTGTETQYF. As DNA, the CDR3 is TGTGCCTGGAGCCTAGGGACAGGGACTGAGACCCAGTACTTC.